This passage covers 10 T cell receptor beta chains from one sample sequenced in a study of cytomegalovirus exposure and HLA in healthy donors (dated by TCRdb to 2015 to 2018). The library was built by means of the immunoSEQ multiplex PCR assay. The multiplex PCR relied on a mix of 60 forward primers for TCR Vbeta segments and 13 reverse primers for TCR Jbeta segments. In TCRdb, the immuneACCESS table is reduced to in-frame sequences with V and J assigned. These tables do not hold every clone; where another copy was compared, an unresolved V gene accounts for under half, and the others remain unexplained. This sample has 130,000 or so clones in its table, and around 82% of those were observed once. Of the sample, 3% to 3.5% is held by the ten largest clones. Material: PBMCs. The receptor set was obtained from a man aged 18 to 30 in good health and CMV-seropositive.

The V and J genes are TRBV9 and TRBJ1-5; D possibly corresponds to TRBD1 (6 bases). This CDR3 is built from 12 residues. Trimming removed 4 bases from V and 13 bases from J, with 15 bases in between. Germline V CDR1 and CDR2: SGDLS, YYNGEE. The CDR3 DNA is TGTGCCAGCAGCTCAGGACCGGGACATCAGCATTTT. It translates to CASSSGPGHQHF.

The genes are TRBV7-8 and TRBJ2-3; D is uncertain. The CDR3 is 17 amino acids. Germline V lookup: CDR1 SGHVS, CDR2 FQNEAQ. V was cut by 2 bases and J by 1 base, with 16 bases left in between. CDR3 amino acids: CASSLSFPQRGTDTQYF. As DNA, the CDR3 is TGTGCCAGCAGCTTAAGTTTTCCGCAGCGAGGCACAGATACGCAGTATTTT. The full variable domain, rest sourced from reference TRBV7-8 and TRBJ2-3, is GAGVSQSPRYKVAKRGQDVALRCDPISGHVSLFWYQQALGQGPEFLTYFQNEAQLDKSGLPSDRFFAERPEGSVSTLKIQRTQQEDSAVYLCASSLSFPQRGTDTQYFGPGTRLTVL.

V gene TRBV6-1 combines with J gene TRBJ2-5, with D hard to call. There are 13 residues in the CDR3. V lost 10 bases and J 2 bases, leaving 14 bases between the germline ends. Germline values: CDR1 MNHNS, CDR2 SASEGT. The CDR3: CATRSQQQETQYF. The CDR3 region has the DNA TGTGCCACCAGAAGTCAACAGCAAGAGACCCAGTACTTC.

The rearrangement joins TRBV5-5 to TRBJ2-4; D ambiguous. V lost 0 bases, J lost 8 bases, and 9 bases lay in between. The CDR3 covers 13 residues. CDR1 SGHKS and CDR2 YYEKEE come from the germline V gene (reference sequence). In nucleotides, the CDR3 is TGTGCCAGCAGCTTGGCCCCAGAGGACATTCAGTACTTC. Its translation: CASSLAPEDIQYF.

This sequence joins TRBV4-1 and TRBJ1-5; D uncertain. From germline, CDR1 is MGHRA and CDR2 YSYEKL. V lost 0 bases, J lost 6 bases, and 6 bases lay in between. The CDR3 length is 13 residues. The CDR3 sequence: CASSQDSFQPQHF. CDR3 nucleotides: TGCGCCAGCAGCCAAGACAGTTTTCAGCCCCAGCATTTT.

This sequence joins TRBV2 and TRBJ2-2, with 7 positions matching TRBD1. The CDR3 consists of 17 residues. The germline gives CDR1 SNHLY, CDR2 FYNNEI. The trim removed 6 bases at V and 3 bases at J, leaving 13 bases unmatched. The CDR3 DNA reads TGTGCCAGCAGGGGAATAGAGGGACAGTGGGACACCGGGGAGCTGTTTTTT. Encoded protein: CASRGIEGQWDTGELFF.

This sequence joins TRBV2 and TRBJ2-7; a possible D gene is TRBD2 (5 bases). This CDR3 region has 14 residues. CDR1 is SNHLY, CDR2 FYNNEI, per germline. Trimming stripped 6 bases from V and 6 bases from J, with 18 bases between. CDR3 loop: CASSRGLEEGEQYF. DNA of the CDR3: TGTGCCAGCAGCCGAGGGCTAGAAGAGGGCGAGCAGTACTTC.

CDR3 nucleotides: TGCGCCAGCAGATATGGTCGCGAAATAACCAATGAAAAACTGTTTTTT. It specifies CASRYGREITNEKLFF. The rearrangement joins TRBV5-1 to TRBJ1-4; D gene unclear. CDR1 and CDR2 from the germline V gene are SGHRS and YFSETQ. V lost 5 bases and J lost 5, with 19 bases in between. CDR3 length: 16 residues.

The chain carries TRBV6-1 and TRBJ1-5; tentatively, D is TRBD1 (6 bases). Germline V gene lookup returns CDR1 MNHNS and CDR2 SASEGT. Trimming removed 7 bases from V and 6 bases from J, with 19 bases in between. CDR3 length: 15 residues. The CDR3 sequence: CASKGGIDRGQPQHF. The CDR3 coding sequence is TGTGCCAGCAAAGGGGGAATTGATAGGGGTCAGCCCCAGCATTTT.

The gene calls are TRBV7-2 and TRBJ2-1; TRBD2 matches 14 bases. Looked up from germline, CDR1 is SGHTA and CDR2 is FQGNSA. V was clipped by 5 bases and J by 8 bases; unmatched bases: 11. This CDR3 contains 17 residues. The CDR3 DNA reads as TGTGCCAGCAGCCCCCCGGGACTAGCGGGAGCCCCCGATGAGCAGTTCTTC. Amino acids: CASSPPGLAGAPDEQFF.